The sequence of this T cell receptor beta chain was determined in a study of T cells in Graves' hyperthyroidism and ophthalmopathy. RNA transcripts yielded amplified TCR beta CDR3 regions. RT-PCR in the first round (using the HTBI primer set) targeted the TCR CDR3. From the multiplex PCR reads, TCRdb called clonotypes with MiXCR, one entry per CDR3 protein. The sample carries hundreds of thousands of distinct CDR3 sequences, roughly 15% recorded once. This clonotype has at least ten counts. Its target is not known. Study conclusions and caveats: Ophthalmopathy, as predicted by the model, came a median 6.5 months after the prediction.

The V end was cut by 4 bases, the J end by 0 bases, with 7 bases between. The CDR3 sequence is 13 residues long. The source is a woman aged 18 to 35 with Graves' hyperthyroidism. Sample: blood. The V gene is TRBV12-3 or TRBV12-4, the J gene TRBJ2-7; D remains ambiguous. Here the CDR3 DNA reads TGTGCCAGCAGTTCTCGGACCTCCTACGAGCAGTACTTC. It encodes CASSSRTSYEQYF.